This T cell receptor beta chain was recovered during a study of T-cell reconstitution after alpha-beta-depleted transplantation in children. Preparation of the TCRbeta library used unique molecular identifiers. Using its own MiXCR run on the PCR reads, TCRdb lists one record per CDR3 protein. The table records 350,000 to 450,000 distinct CDR3 sequences, approximately 20% of them present only once. This clonotype has just a few counts. Between the trimmed V and J ends, which lost 7 bases and 4 bases, there was a span of 16 bases. Germline V CDR1 and CDR2: SEHNR, FQNEAQ (reference sequence). This CDR3 is built from 15 residues.

Here the sequenced sample was PBMCs from the stem cell graft donor, taken from the stem cell graft. The gene calls are TRBV7-9 and TRBJ2-2; D is perhaps TRBD1 (7 bases). This sequence was found in a human donor who donated a stem cell graft to a child with acute myeloid leukemia. This chain's CDR3 is CASILRGASTGELFF. The CDR3 DNA reads as TGTGCCAGCATCCTCAGGGGGGCGAGCACCGGGGAGCTGTTTTTT.